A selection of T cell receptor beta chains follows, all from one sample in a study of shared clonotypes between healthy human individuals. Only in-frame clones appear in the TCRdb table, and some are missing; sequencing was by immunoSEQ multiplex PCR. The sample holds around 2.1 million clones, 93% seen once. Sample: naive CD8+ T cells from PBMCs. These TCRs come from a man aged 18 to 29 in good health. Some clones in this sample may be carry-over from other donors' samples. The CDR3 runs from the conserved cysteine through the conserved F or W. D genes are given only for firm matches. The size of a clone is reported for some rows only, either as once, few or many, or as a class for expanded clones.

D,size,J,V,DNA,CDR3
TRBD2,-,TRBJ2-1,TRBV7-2,TGTGCCAGCAGCTCCGGACTAGCGGGAGTTGGCTACAATGAGCAGTTCTTC,CASSSGLAGVGYNEQFF
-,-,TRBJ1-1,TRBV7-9,TGTGCCAGCAGCTTAGTAGGCGGGGGCCGGGGCACTGAAGCTTTCTTT,CASSLVGGGRGTEAFF
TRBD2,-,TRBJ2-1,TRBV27,TGTGCCAGCACTTCACGCGGGACTAACAATGAGCAGTTCTTC,CASTSRGTNNEQFF
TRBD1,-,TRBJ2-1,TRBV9,TGTGCCAGCAGCGTAGAACAGGGGGACTACAATGAGCAGTTCTTC,CASSVEQGDYNEQFF
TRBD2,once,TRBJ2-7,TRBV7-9,TGTGCCAGCAGCTCTCATCCGGGACTAAACCCCAGCGAGCAGTACTTC,CASSSHPGLNPSEQYF
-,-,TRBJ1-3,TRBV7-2,TGTGCCAGCAGCCCCCTCGGGGAGGGAAAAGGAAACACCATATATTTT,CASSPLGEGKGNTIYF
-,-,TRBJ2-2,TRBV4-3,TGCGCCAGCAGCGACAAAGGTCACACCGGGGAGCTGTTTTTT,CASSDKGHTGELFF
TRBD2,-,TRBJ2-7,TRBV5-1,TGCGCCAGCAGCTTGGATGGCGGGAGGGCCTACGAGCAGTACTTC,CASSLDGGRAYEQYF
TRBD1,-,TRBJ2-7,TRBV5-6,TGTGCCAGCAGCATAACAGGGGCAGGGGACAAGCAGTACTTC,CASSITGAGDKQYF
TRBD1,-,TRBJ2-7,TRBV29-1,TGCAGCGTTGAAACCGGGACAGCCTACGAGCAGTACTTC,CSVETGTAYEQYF
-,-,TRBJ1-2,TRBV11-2,TGTGCCAGCAGCTTAGGCGAATCTAACTATGGCTACACCTTC,CASSLGESNYGYTF
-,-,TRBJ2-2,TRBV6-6,TGTGCCAGCAGCCTCGCGCTGAGGGTCGACCCCGGGGAGCTGTTTTTT,CASSLALRVDPGELFF
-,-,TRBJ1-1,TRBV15,TGTGCCACCAGCAGAGTTCCCAGGGTTGAAGCTTTCTTT,CATSRVPRVEAFF